This TCR beta chain was captured by sequencing in a study of T cells in Graves' hyperthyroidism and ophthalmopathy. Germline CDR1 and CDR2: MNHEY and SMNVEV (reference sequence). This CDR3 is built from 14 residues. Trimming took 9 bases from V and 3 from J, leaving 15 bases between them. Clinicians diagnosed patients from clinical symptoms, serum thyroxine and TRAb, thyroid ultrasound and orbital computed tomography. Fresh 10 ml peripheral blood yielded PBMCs. Regions amplified from RNA transcripts were the TCR beta CDR3 regions. The study used the HTBI primer set for a first-round RT-PCR of the TCR CDR3. TCRdb passed the multiplex PCR reads through MiXCR, listing each CDR3 protein once. The table has 490,000 or so distinct CDR3 sequences, around a fifth seen once.

V usage is TRBV27 and J usage is TRBJ2-4, with D perhaps TRBD1 (8 bases). Input material: blood. The sequence was obtained from a woman in her seventies with Graves' ophthalmopathy. For the CDR3, the DNA is TGTGCCAGTCGCACAGGGGGGGACAAAAACATTCAGTACTTC. Residues: CASRTGGDKNIQYF.